This passage covers 24 T cell receptor beta chains from one sample sequenced in a study of blood T cells in healthy people across ages. Together with a sample-barcoded 5' primer, a J-beta primer mix was included in a second PCR lasting roughly 6 to 12 cycles. TCRdb independently ran MiXCR on the 5' RACE reads; one entry per CDR3 protein. The sample has 1.5 million to 2 million distinct CDR3 sequences, approximately 30% seen once; the top ten hold roughly 8.2%. Sequences were obtained from blood. The receptors derive from a woman in her twenties or thirties in good health.

This clonotype was detected ten times or more. Being one base from a much bigger clone, this may be a read error. The V gene is TRBV9, the J gene TRBJ2-1, with 7 bases lining up with TRBD2. CDR3 length equals 15 residues. V was clipped by 4 bases and J by 0 bases; unmatched bases: 4. The germline CDR1 and CDR2 sequences are SGDLS and YYNGEE. CDR3 amino acids: CASSPRGNSYNEQFF. CDR3 nucleotide sequence: TGTGCCAGCAGCCCGCGGGGGAACTCCTACAATGAGCAGTTCTTC.

This clonotype was found a few times. The chain uses TRBV2 and TRBJ2-1; D is possibly TRBD1 or TRBD2 (7 bases each). Trimming removed 4 bases at V and 8 bases at J, with 33 bases between. Germline V gene data show CDR1 as SNHLY and CDR2 as FYNNEI. The CDR3 spans 20 residues. CDR3 in amino acids: CASSVEQGGGRPLGIYEQFF. CDR3 sequence (DNA): TGTGCCAGCAGTGTTGAGCAGGGGGGGGGTCGGCCCCTAGGGATCTATGAGCAGTTCTTC.

The rearrangement uses TRBV19 and TRBJ2-1; the match to TRBD1 covers 11 bases. Germline V gene data show CDR1 as LNHDA and CDR2 as SQIVND (reference sequence). This CDR3 has 16 residues. V was pared by 5 bases and J by 2 bases, with 5 bases of the junction left unmatched. For the CDR3, the DNA is TGTGCCAGTAGTCGGGACAGGGGGATACCCTACAATGAGCAGTTCTTC. It is translated as CASSRDRGIPYNEQFF.

In this sample, this clonotype turned up many times. The CDR3 loop is CASSPGPYEQYF. The CDR3 coding sequence is TGTGCCAGCAGTCCGGGACCTTACGAGCAGTACTTC. The V gene is TRBV12-3 or TRBV12-4, the J gene TRBJ2-7; D tentatively fits TRBD1 or TRBD2 (5 bases each). Trimming took 5 bases from V and 4 from J, leaving 9 bases between them. This CDR3 has 12 residues.

The rearrangement links TRBV2 to TRBJ2-2; 8 bases fit TRBD2. The CDR3 has 14 amino acids. The trim removed 1 base at V and 6 bases at J, leaving 1 base unmatched. Per the germline V gene, CDR1 is SNHLY and CDR2 is FYNNEI. The DNA for the CDR3 is TGTGCCAGCAGTGAAGAGCGGGAGCCCGGGGAGCTGTTTTTT. Translated: CASSEEREPGELFF.

Points on this clonotype: One junction end disagrees with the germline gene, perhaps due to a read error. V gene TRBV18 combines with J gene TRBJ1-5; 9 bases match TRBD1. The CDR3 is 13 residues long. Germline values: CDR1 KGHSH, CDR2 LQKENI. The CDR3 coding sequence is TGTGCCTGCTCACAGGGGGCCGATCAGCCCCAGCATTTT. Its translation is CACSQGADQPQHF.

This clonotype occurred many times. In DNA, the CDR3 is TGTGCCAGCAGCAAGACTAGCGGGAGCGGTCTGGGCAATGAGCAGTTCTTC. Translated: CASSKTSGSGLGNEQFF. V is TRBV5-6 and J is TRBJ2-1; 12 bases line up with TRBD2. Looked up from germline, CDR1 is SGHDT and CDR2 is YYEEEE. The CDR3 runs 17 residues. V shed 4 bases, J shed 6 bases, and the junction held 11 bases outside the gene matches.

The sample holds a few counts of this clonotype. The rearrangement uses TRBV20-1 and TRBJ2-1, with a weak D call TRBD2 (5 bases). Trimming stripped 7 bases from V and 0 bases from J, with 13 bases between. This CDR3 spans 14 amino acids. CDR1 and CDR2 from the germline V gene are DFQATT and SNEGSKA (reference sequence). The CDR3 loop reads CSVVSGSSYNEQFF. CDR3 DNA: TGCAGTGTGGTAAGCGGAAGCTCCTACAATGAGCAGTTCTTC.

This clonotype appeared many times. V usage is TRBV7-2 and J usage is TRBJ2-1; 10 bases line up with TRBD2. The CDR3 spans 14 residues. Trimming took 8 bases from V and 8 from J; bases not matched to a gene: 9. Per the germline V gene, CDR1 is SGHTA and CDR2 is FQGNSA. The CDR3 protein is CASVPGLASHEQFF. Written as DNA, the CDR3 is TGTGCCAGCGTACCGGGACTAGCGAGCCATGAGCAGTTCTTC.

This clonotype was seen a handful of times. The chain uses TRBV9 and TRBJ2-5, with TRBD2 identical over 8 bases. Germline lookup yields CDR1 SGDLS and CDR2 YYNGEE. Trimming at V came to 0 bases and at J to 4 bases, leaving 5 bases not matched to a gene. This CDR3 comprises 15 residues. The CDR3 region has the DNA TGTGCCAGCAGCGTAGAGAGCGGGAGTAGAGAGACCCAGTACTTC. Amino acid sequence: CASSVESGSRETQYF.

This clonotype was counted at least ten times. The genes are TRBV12-3 or TRBV12-4 and TRBJ1-2; tentatively, D is TRBD1 (5 bases). V gave up 2 bases and J gave up 7 bases, with 8 bases separating them. This CDR3 has 12 residues. This CDR3 reads CASSLRGGGYTF. CDR3 sequence (DNA): TGTGCCAGCAGTTTAAGGGGCGGTGGCTACACCTTC.

This clonotype was recorded a few times. The V gene is TRBV29-1, the J gene TRBJ1-1; 8 positions agree with TRBD1. Germline V gene data show CDR1 as SQVTM and CDR2 as ANQGSEA. The junction had 9 bases not matched to a gene; V was cut back by 7 bases and J by 5 bases. The CDR3 covers 13 residues. The DNA of the CDR3 is TGCAGCGGCGGACAGGGATCGAGGACTGAAGCTTTCTTT. Its translation is CSGGQGSRTEAFF.

In this sample, this clonotype turned up many times. The chain has TRBV7-2 and TRBJ2-3; no clear D. The length of the CDR3 is 14 residues. In germline, CDR1 is SGHTA, CDR2 FQGNSA. Trimming took 2 bases from V and 2 from J, leaving 8 bases between them. The CDR3: CASSLRYSTDTQYF. DNA for the CDR3: TGTGCCAGCAGCTTACGATACTCCACAGATACGCAGTATTTT.

This rearrangement joins TRBV6-5 to TRBJ2-1; D perhaps matches TRBD2 (6 bases). V was cut by 3 bases and J by 0 bases, with 24 bases left in between. Germline CDR1 MNHEY, CDR2 SVGAGI. The CDR3 length is 20 residues. CDR3 DNA: TGTGCCAGCAGTTATTCCGCCATGGGTAGCGGAGAGAGCTCCTACAATGAGCAGTTCTTC. This codes for CASSYSAMGSGESSYNEQFF.

A few counts support this clonotype. The J gene is TRBJ2-3, the V gene TRBV5-1, with TRBD2 matching 10 bases. This CDR3 comprises 15 residues. In germline, CDR1 is SGHRS, CDR2 YFSETQ. V trimming: 4 bases; J trimming: 3 bases; junction bases outside the gene matches: 5. The CDR3 loop is CASSHPGLATDTQYF. Written as DNA, the CDR3 is TGCGCCAGCAGCCACCCGGGACTAGCGACAGATACGCAGTATTTT.

This clonotype was detected many times. V is TRBV30 and J is TRBJ2-5; D not certain. The CDR3 spans 12 residues. Per the germline V gene, CDR1 is GTSNPN and CDR2 is SVGIG (reference sequence). V was clipped by 5 bases and J by 5 bases, with 12 bases between them. The CDR3 loop reads CAWGKVPETQYF. As DNA, the CDR3 is TGTGCCTGGGGGAAAGTGCCCGAGACCCAGTACTTC.

The chain recombines TRBV5-1 with TRBJ1-1; D is ambiguous. Trimming left V 0 bases short and J 2 bases short, with 11 bases between. The germline gives CDR1 SGHRS, CDR2 YFSETQ. The CDR3 is 15 amino acids. The CDR3 reads CASSLEVLVNTEAFF. CDR3 nucleotide sequence: TGCGCCAGCAGCTTGGAAGTTCTGGTTAACACTGAAGCTTTCTTT.

V gene TRBV15 combines with J gene TRBJ2-3; TRBD1 might be the D (6 bases). The V end was cut by 0 bases, the J end by 4 bases, with 11 bases between. The CDR3 covers 15 residues. Germline CDR1 LNHNV, CDR2 YYDKDF (reference sequence). The CDR3 here is CATSREDRSSDTQYF. Here the CDR3 DNA reads TGTGCCACCAGCAGAGAGGACAGATCCTCAGATACGCAGTATTTT.

The chain joins TRBV7-2 to TRBJ1-2; D gene ambiguous. Germline CDR1 SGHTA, CDR2 FQGNSA. CDR3 length equals 15 residues. The V gene lost 2 bases and the J gene lost 2 bases, with 12 bases spanning the gap. For the CDR3, the DNA is TGTGCCAGCAGCTTAATAGTCAGCCCCAACTATGGCTACACCTTC. It translates to CASSLIVSPNYGYTF.

Notes on this clonotype: Relative to the germline gene, one junction end is altered; a read error may explain this. The chain recombines TRBV15 with TRBJ2-1, with D tentatively TRBD2 (6 bases). The CDR3 covers 16 residues. Germline assignment: CDR1 LNHNV and CDR2 YYDKDF (reference sequence). CDR3 DNA sequence: TGTGTCACCAGCAGAGACCTCGGTAGCGGTCACAATGAGCAGTTCTTC. Translation: CVTSRDLGSGHNEQFF.

This clonotype was recorded a few times. The rearrangement uses TRBV5-1 and TRBJ2-1, with a weak D call TRBD2 (6 bases). CDR3 length: 15 amino acids. Trimming shortened V by 3 bases and J by 0 bases, and 10 bases separated the two germline ends. Germline values: CDR1 SGHRS, CDR2 YFSETQ. The CDR3 protein is CASSWGDRSYNEQFF. The CDR3 DNA reads TGCGCCAGCAGCTGGGGGGACCGCTCCTACAATGAGCAGTTCTTC.

The chain links TRBV7-2 to TRBJ2-3, with 10 bases fitting TRBD2. V lost 1 base and J lost 1; bases outside the gene matches: 8. CDR1 and CDR2 from the germline V gene are SGHTA and FQGNSA. The CDR3 runs 18 residues. In nucleotides, the CDR3 is TGTGCCAGCAGCTTAGTAGGGGCTAGCGGGGGCCGCACAGATACGCAGTATTTT. Its protein is CASSLVGASGGRTDTQYF.

To note about this clonotype: At one end, the junction sequence differs from germline, possibly due to a read error. This chain links TRBV4-1 with TRBJ2-1; 10 bases fit TRBD2. CDR1 is MGHRA, CDR2 YSYEKL, per germline. CDR3 length: 19 amino acids. The CDR3 sequence: CAGSQDRARAGGKNNEQFF. CDR3 sequence (DNA): TGCGCCGGCAGCCAAGATCGAGCGCGAGCGGGGGGGAAAAACAATGAGCAGTTCTTC.

CDR3 protein: CASSSAAVQSDTQYF. The CDR3 nucleotides read TGTGCCAGCAGCAGTGCCGCTGTGCAGTCAGATACGCAGTATTTT. The chain joins TRBV27 to TRBJ2-3; the D is unclear. V was trimmed by 6 bases and J by 4 bases, leaving 17 bases between them. Germline V gene sequence: CDR1 MNHEY, CDR2 SMNVEV (reference sequence). The CDR3 runs 15 residues.